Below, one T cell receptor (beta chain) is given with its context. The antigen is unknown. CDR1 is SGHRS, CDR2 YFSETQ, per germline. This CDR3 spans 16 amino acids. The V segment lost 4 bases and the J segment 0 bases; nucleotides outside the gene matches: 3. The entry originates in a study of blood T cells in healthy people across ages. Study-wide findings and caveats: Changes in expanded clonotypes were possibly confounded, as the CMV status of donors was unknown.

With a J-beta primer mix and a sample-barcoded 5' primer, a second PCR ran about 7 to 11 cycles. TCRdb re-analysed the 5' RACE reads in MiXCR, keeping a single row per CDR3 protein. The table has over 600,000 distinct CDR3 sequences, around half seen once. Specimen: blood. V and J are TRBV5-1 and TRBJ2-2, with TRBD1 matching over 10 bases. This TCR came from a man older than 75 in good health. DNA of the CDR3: TGCGCCAGCAGCATCGGACAGGGGGCGAACACCGGGGAGCTGTTTTTT. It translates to CASSIGQGANTGELFF.